Listed below are T cell receptor beta chains from one sample, sequenced in a study of response to subunit inactivated influenza vaccine. TCRdb ran MiXCR on the RT-PCR reads and lists one entry per CDR3 protein. This sample has some 570,000 distinct CDR3 sequences, with about 10% found just once. The same sample was also studied in work on T cells expressing NK-cell markers.

The sample consisted of PBMCs from blood, taken on the day of vaccination. Receptor source: a man aged 50 to 59 who received an inactivated influenza vaccine. Each CDR3 is given with its conserved first and last residue. D genes are given only for firm matches. Not every row has a clone size; where given, it reads once, few, many or a size class.

v_call	clone_size	d_call	j_call	cdr3_aa	cdr3_nt
TRBV5-1	many	NA	TRBJ2-1	CASSLEGSEQFF	TGCGCCAGCAGCTTGGAAGGGAGTGAGCAGTTCTTC
TRBV7-2	NA	TRBD2	TRBJ2-3	CASRAAGGLADTQYF	TGTGCCAGCCGAGCGGCGGGGGGCCTCGCAGATACGCAGTATTTT
TRBV12-3/TRBV12-4	NA	TRBD1	TRBJ2-7	CASRWTGKSYEQYF	TGTGCCAGCAGATGGACAGGGAAGTCCTACGAGCAGTACTTC
TRBV4-1	many	NA	TRBJ1-1	CASRKGDNTEAFF	TGCGCCAGCAGAAAAGGGGATAACACTGAAGCTTTCTTT
TRBV6-1	NA	NA	TRBJ2-7	CASSPAGDEQYF	TGTGCCAGCAGTCCCGCTGGGGACGAGCAGTACTTC
TRBV20-1	many	TRBD2	TRBJ2-1	CSAEWGSGSDEQFF	TGCAGTGCCGAGTGGGGTAGCGGGAGTGATGAGCAGTTCTTC
TRBV14	NA	NA	TRBJ2-5	CASSQAVTRQETQYF	TGTGCCAGCAGCCAAGCGGTCACTAGGCAAGAGACCCAGTACTTC
TRBV20-1	many	NA	TRBJ2-3	CSAGELEDSTDTQYF	TGCAGTGCTGGAGAATTAGAGGACAGCACAGATACGCAGTATTTT
TRBV7-3	few	TRBD2	TRBJ2-3	CASSLPASGRGRTDTQYF	TGTGCCAGCAGCTTGCCGGCTAGCGGGAGGGGTCGCACAGATACGCAGTATTTT
TRBV12-3/TRBV12-4	many	TRBD1	TRBJ2-7	CASSPAHLTGSHYEQYF	TGTGCCAGCAGTCCCGCTCACCTGACAGGGTCCCACTACGAGCAGTACTTC